This entry lists 13 T cell receptor beta chains sequenced from one sample in a study of molecular identifiers for immune sequencing clone quantification. TCRdb independently ran MiXCR on the PCR reads; one entry per CDR3 protein. The data show more than 60,000 distinct CDR3 sequences, 15% to 20% seen once. The source material was naive CD8+ T cells from blood, with Jurkat cell RNA spiked in. Subset given: FACS-sorted CD8+CD4-CCR7+CD45RA+ naive T cells. The receptors derive from a human donor in good health. Some libraries in this study had Jurkat cell RNA spiked in.

This clonotype was seen only a few times. Here the CDR3 DNA reads TGTGCCAGTAGTGAGCGGGACCCCTACGAGCAGTACTTC. It codes for CASSERDPYEQYF. The rearrangement joins TRBV19 to TRBJ2-7; 7 positions match TRBD2. CDR3 length equals 13 residues. Germline V gene data show CDR1 as LNHDA and CDR2 as SQIVND (reference sequence). V shed 5 bases and J 2 bases; nucleotides not matched to a gene: 3.

This clonotype was detected many times. The chain recombines TRBV4-1 with TRBJ2-3, with 9 bases aligning to TRBD2. The CDR3 spans 15 residues. V trimming: 3 bases; J trimming: 5 bases; junction bases outside the gene matches: 6. Germline loops: CDR1 MGHRA, CDR2 YSYEKL. Here the CDR3 reads CASSHFSGSEDTQYF. CDR3 sequence (DNA): TGCGCCAGCAGCCATTTTAGCGGGAGTGAAGATACGCAGTATTTT.

This clonotype was seen repeatedly, ten times or more. The genes are TRBV11-2 and TRBJ2-7; D unclear. Germline CDR1 is SGHAT and CDR2 is FQNNGV. The V end lost 0 bases, the J end lost 3 bases, and 12 bases lay between the germline ends. The CDR3 totals 15 residues. CDR3 DNA: TGTGCCAGCAGCTTAGAGGCCCACCCAGGCTACGAGCAGTACTTC. Its protein product is CASSLEAHPGYEQYF. The variable domain in full, with the rest retrieved from reference TRBV11-2 and TRBJ2-7, is EAGVAQSPRYKIIEKRQSVAFWCNPISGHATLYWYQQILGQGPKLLIQFQNNGVVDDSQLPKDRFSAERLKGVDSTLKIQPAKLEDSAVYLCASSLEAHPGYEQYFGPGTRLTVT.

This clonotype was observed once. Possible read error: a much larger clone is one base away. The chain joins TRBV27 to TRBJ2-7; D is undetermined. The CDR3 is 15 amino acids. The germline V gene encodes CDR1 MNHEY and CDR2 SMNVEV (reference sequence). The CDR3 nucleotides are TGTGTCAGCAGTCTAAGGGTAGGCGGCGCCTACGAGCAGTACTTC. Protein product: CVSSLRVGGAYEQYF.

This clonotype was recorded at least ten times. This chain joins TRBV7-2 and TRBJ2-7; either TRBD1 or TRBD2 may fit D (5 bases each). Per germline, CDR1 SGHTA and CDR2 FQGNSA. Trimming pared 5 bases from V and 0 bases from J, leaving 17 bases between. The CDR3 runs 16 residues. CDR3 coding DNA: TGTGCCAGCAGCCCGGTCCCCGGGACCAACTCCTACGAGCAGTACTTC. Translated, it gives CASSPVPGTNSYEQYF.

The table lists this clonotype with many counts. The chain is built from TRBV7-6 and TRBJ2-2; D is uncertain. This CDR3 contains 16 residues. V was cut by 1 base and J by 2 bases, with 11 bases left in between. CDR1 is SGHVS and CDR2 is FNYEAQ in the germline V gene. As DNA, the CDR3 is TGTGCCAGCAGCTTAGGGCCCCAGGTTAACACCGGGGAGCTGTTTTTT. Residues: CASSLGPQVNTGELFF. The variable domain in full, completed from reference TRBV7-6 and TRBJ2-2, reads GAGVSQSPRYKVTKRGQDVALRCDPISGHVSLYWYRQALGQGPEFLTYFNYEAQQDKSGLPNDRFSAERPEGSISTLTIQRTEQRDSAMYRCASSLGPQVNTGELFFGEGSRLTVL.

V gene TRBV24-1 combines with J gene TRBJ2-5; D unclear. Germline values: CDR1 KGHDR, CDR2 SFDVKD. CDR3 length equals 13 residues. Trimming pared 4 bases from V and 3 bases from J, leaving 8 bases between. This CDR3 reads CATSDIGEETQYF. The CDR3 DNA reads TGTGCCACCAGTGACATCGGAGAAGAGACCCAGTACTTC.

In its sample, this clonotype was seen many times. The chain carries TRBV5-5 and TRBJ1-1, with D hard to call. The CDR3 extends over 14 amino acids. Germline V gene data show CDR1 as SGHKS and CDR2 as YYEKEE (reference sequence). V lost 4 bases and J lost 4, with 14 bases in between. CDR3 nucleotide sequence: TGTGCCAGCAGCCTGGCTCGGAAGGGCACTGAAGCTTTCTTT. Translating gives CASSLARKGTEAFF.

This clonotype was seen repeatedly, ten times or more. This chain uses TRBV20-1 with TRBJ2-7; 11 bases are a match to TRBD2. Germline CDR1 DFQATT, CDR2 SNEGSKA (reference sequence). V was clipped by 1 base and J by 4 bases; unmatched bases: 6. CDR3 length equals 15 residues. This CDR3 is CSARGGTSGLYEQYF. CDR3 DNA sequence: TGCAGTGCTAGAGGGGGGACTAGCGGCCTGTACGAGCAGTACTTC.

This clonotype has at least ten counts. The chain joins TRBV7-8 to TRBJ2-3; a possible D gene is TRBD2 (5 bases). From germline, CDR1 is SGHVS and CDR2 FQNEAQ. V was trimmed by 0 bases and J by 0 bases, leaving 10 bases between them. The CDR3 covers 16 residues. In DNA form, the CDR3 reads TGTGCCAGCAGCTTAGCGCTGGGCGGGAGCACAGATACGCAGTATTTT. Its protein is CASSLALGGSTDTQYF.

This clonotype was detected many times. The chain is built from TRBV20-1 and TRBJ2-1, with 10 bases lining up with TRBD2. This CDR3 is built from 13 residues. CDR1 is DFQATT and CDR2 is SNEGSKA in the germline V gene (reference sequence). J was trimmed by 5 bases and V by 6 bases; bases with no gene match: 4. In DNA form, the CDR3 reads TGCAGTGCCACCGGACTAGCGGACAATGAGCAGTTCTTC. Amino acids: CSATGLADNEQFF.

This clonotype occurred many times. The rearrangement uses TRBV11-2 and TRBJ1-2; weak D call: TRBD1 (5 bases). This CDR3 contains 14 residues. V dropped 1 base and J dropped 5 bases, with 11 bases sitting between them. The germline gives CDR1 SGHAT, CDR2 FQNNGV. As DNA, the CDR3 is TGTGCCAGCAGCTTAGCGGGACCCGCTTATGGCTACACCTTC. Amino acid sequence: CASSLAGPAYGYTF.

There are many counts of this clonotype. The chain employs TRBV27 and TRBJ1-2; 7 bases map to TRBD1. V was clipped by 8 bases and J by 2 bases; unmatched bases: 11. This CDR3 has 15 amino acids. CDR1 is MNHEY and CDR2 is SMNVEV in the germline V gene (reference sequence). CDR3 residues: CASGTDRAENYGYTF. CDR3 in DNA: TGTGCCAGCGGAACCGACAGGGCCGAGAACTATGGCTACACCTTC.